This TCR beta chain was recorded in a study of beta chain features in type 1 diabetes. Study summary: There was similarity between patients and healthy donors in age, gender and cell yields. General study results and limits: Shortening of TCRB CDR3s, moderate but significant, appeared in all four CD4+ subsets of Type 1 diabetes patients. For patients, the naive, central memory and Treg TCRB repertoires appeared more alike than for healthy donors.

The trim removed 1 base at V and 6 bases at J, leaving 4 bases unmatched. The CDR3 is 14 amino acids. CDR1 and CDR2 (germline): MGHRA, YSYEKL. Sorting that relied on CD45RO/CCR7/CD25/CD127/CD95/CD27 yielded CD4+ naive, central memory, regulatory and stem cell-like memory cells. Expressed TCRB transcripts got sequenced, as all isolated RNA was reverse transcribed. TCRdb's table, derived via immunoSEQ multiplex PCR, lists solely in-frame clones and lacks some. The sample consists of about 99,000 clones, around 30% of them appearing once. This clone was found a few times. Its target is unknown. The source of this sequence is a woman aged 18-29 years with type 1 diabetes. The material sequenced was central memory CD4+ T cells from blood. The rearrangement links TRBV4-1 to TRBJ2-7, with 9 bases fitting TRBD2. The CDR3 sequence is CASSQVGRGGEQYF. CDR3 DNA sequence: TGCGCCAGCAGCCAAGTAGGGCGGGGGGGCGAGCAGTACTTC.